The rows below give T cell receptor beta chains drawn from one sample of a study of breast tumors, draining lymph nodes, adjacent tissues. Each CDR3 protein is one row after TCRdb ran MiXCR on the multiplex PCR reads. The table has about 21,000 distinct CDR3 sequences, approximately 48% seen once. Sequenced: breast tumor tissue. The receptor set was obtained from a female donor with breast cancer. Some clones in this sample may be carry-over from other donors' samples. Each CDR3 is given without its conserved first and last residue. The size entry is marked missing in some rows and otherwise reads once, few, many or a size class.

TRBJ2-7 10 TRBV20-1 NA SAGDRPHEQY
TRBJ2-1 13 TRBV12-3/TRBV12-4 NA ASRGTREAYNEQF
TRBJ2-1 9 TRBV6-1 many ASRRDNEQF
TRBJ2-1 9 TRBV29-1 NA SFRRGGEQF
TRBJ2-1 13 TRBV19 NA ASSPRDRSYNEQF
TRBJ2-3 15 TRBV6-5 NA ASRGGLAAPSTDTQY
TRBJ2-1 10 TRBV5-8 many ASNFGSNEQF
TRBJ2-5 13 TRBV7-9 many ASSPGGGTKETQY
TRBJ2-1 14 TRBV6-4 many ASSADVAGAYNEQF
TRBJ2-1 15 TRBV6-5 NA ASSHSSSPGTYNEQF
TRBJ1-4 12 TRBV30 many AWSPTGLDEKLF
TRBJ2-5 13 TRBV6-4 NA ASSDGTGGNQPQY
TRBJ1-5 14 TRBV19 NA ASSTGWDANNQPQH
TRBJ1-6 14 TRBV19 many ASRDSPSGPNSPLH
TRBJ2-7 14 TRBV11-2 NA ASSLDFGPVNYEQY
TRBJ2-1 10 TRBV5-1 many ASSKLQAEQF
TRBJ2-3 13 TRBV6-2/TRBV6-3 once ARRETVLRTGTQY
TRBJ2-7 15 TRBV6-5 many ASSHSRGSATSYEQY
TRBJ2-1 11 TRBV24-1 many ATSDGRVDEQF
TRBJ1-3 18 TRBV7-6 NA ASSLGPGTGAYESGNTIY
TRBJ2-7 13 TRBV2 NA ASTRMGQAAYEQY
TRBJ2-7 8 TRBV12-5 NA ASGNYEQY
TRBJ1-1 11 TRBV18 NA ASSPLLDTEAF
TRBJ1-5 11 TRBV2 few ASSPDSNQPQH
TRBJ1-2 7 TRBV29-1 NA SVGTGYT
TRBJ2-6 16 TRBV7-2 many ASSQGVLGAGGANVLT
TRBJ2-3 13 TRBV9 medium-sized ASSRTGGGTDTQY
TRBJ2-7 11 TRBV3-1 medium-sized ASRDRGRYEQY
TRBJ2-7 9 TRBV12-3/TRBV12-4 medium-sized ASGGINEQY
TRBJ2-1 14 TRBV12-3/TRBV12-4 many ASSYGLAGGPGEQF
TRBJ2-1 10 TRBV27 medium-sized ASSRGHNEQF
TRBJ2-7 9 TRBV7-8 many ASGETYEQY
TRBJ2-3 13 TRBV6-4 many ASSERAGAADTQY
TRBJ2-2 12 TRBV25-1 medium-sized ASSDRPQGGELF
TRBJ2-1 13 TRBV9 medium-sized ASSVTASSYNEQF
TRBJ2-2 15 TRBV7-2 many ASSFSWRIANTGELF
TRBJ2-3 13 TRBV15 NA ATSRDGNLGDTQY
TRBJ1-5 13 TRBV9 NA ASSVGGGGNQPQH
TRBJ1-5 10 TRBV20-1 medium-sized SARPPNQPQH
TRBJ2-3 14 TRBV30 many AWSPKRGGGTDTQY
TRBJ1-3 12 TRBV9 NA ASSSQISGNTIY
TRBJ2-1 13 TRBV6-2/TRBV6-3 medium-sized ASITSSGSGDEQF
TRBJ2-5 20 TRBV5-1 many ASSLAPPSLGTSGSRKETQY
TRBJ2-7 12 TRBV11-3 NA ASSLAGPLYEQR